A single T cell receptor (beta chain) is shown here with its context. The sample originates from a study of T cell changes during pregnancy in multiple sclerosis. Libraries were prepared by immunoSEQ multiplex PCR; TCRdb keeps only in-frame clonotypes and omits some of them. The repertoire consists of over 90,000 clones, with approximately 90% occurring once and the leading ten covering about 0.91%. With V trimmed by 1 base and J by 0 bases, 10 bases remained unmatched. The CDR3 is 18 residues long. CDR1 and CDR2 (germline): SGHVS, FQNEAQ. The clonotype was recovered from a female donor with multiple sclerosis, enrolled in a pregnancy study. Sequencing used peripheral blood, obtained before pregnancy. The chain has TRBV7-8 and TRBJ2-7; TRBD1 matches at 9 bases. CDR3 DNA sequence: TGTGCCAGCAGCTTAGGCGGTACAGGGGGCCCACTCTCCTACGAGCAGTACTTC. This translates into CASSLGGTGGPLSYEQYF.